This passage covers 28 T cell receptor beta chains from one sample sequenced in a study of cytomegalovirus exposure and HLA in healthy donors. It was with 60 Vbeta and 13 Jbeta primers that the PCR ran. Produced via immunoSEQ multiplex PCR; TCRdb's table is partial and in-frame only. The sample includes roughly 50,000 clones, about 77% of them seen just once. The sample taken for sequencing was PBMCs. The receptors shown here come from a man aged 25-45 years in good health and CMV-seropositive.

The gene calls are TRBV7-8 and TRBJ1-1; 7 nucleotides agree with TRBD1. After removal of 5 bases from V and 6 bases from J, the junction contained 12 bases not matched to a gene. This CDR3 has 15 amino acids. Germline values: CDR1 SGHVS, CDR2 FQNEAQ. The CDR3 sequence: CASSATGVREAEAFF. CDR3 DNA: TGTGCCAGCAGCGCAACAGGGGTGAGGGAAGCTGAAGCTTTCTTT.

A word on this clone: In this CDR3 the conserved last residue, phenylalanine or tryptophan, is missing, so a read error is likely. CDR3 loop: CASSQEKRGVGDTQYV. As DNA, the CDR3 is TGTGCCAGCAGCCAAGAAAAGCGGGGGGTAGGGGATACGCAGTATGTT. The chain carries TRBV4-2 and TRBJ2-3; 9 nucleotides align to TRBD2. The CDR3 has 16 residues. The V gene's germline CDR1 is LGHNA and CDR2 YNFKEQ. J was trimmed by 6 bases and V by 0 bases; bases with no gene match: 7.

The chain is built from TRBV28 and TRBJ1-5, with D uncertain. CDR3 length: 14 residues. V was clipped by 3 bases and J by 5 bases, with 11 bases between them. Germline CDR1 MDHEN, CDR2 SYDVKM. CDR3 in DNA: TGTGCCAGCAGTTTTCCCGACTGGGATCAGCCCCAGCATTTT. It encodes CASSFPDWDQPQHF.

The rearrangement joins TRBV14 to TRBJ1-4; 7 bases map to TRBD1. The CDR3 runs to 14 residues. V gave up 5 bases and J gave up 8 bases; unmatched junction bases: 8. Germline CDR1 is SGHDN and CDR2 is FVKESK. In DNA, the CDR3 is TGTGCCAGCAGCTTACGACAGGGATCCGAAAAACTGTTTTTT. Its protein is CASSLRQGSEKLFF.

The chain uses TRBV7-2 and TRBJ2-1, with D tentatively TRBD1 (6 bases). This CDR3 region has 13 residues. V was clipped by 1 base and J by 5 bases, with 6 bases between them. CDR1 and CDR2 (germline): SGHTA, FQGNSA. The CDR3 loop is CASSLDRDNEQFF. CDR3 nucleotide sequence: TGTGCCAGCAGCTTAGACAGGGACAATGAGCAGTTCTTC.

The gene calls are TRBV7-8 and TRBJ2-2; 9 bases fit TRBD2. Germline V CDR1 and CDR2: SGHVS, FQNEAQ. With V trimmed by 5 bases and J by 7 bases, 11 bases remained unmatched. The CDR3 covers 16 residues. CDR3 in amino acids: CASSSRTSAIGGELFF. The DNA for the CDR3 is TGTGCCAGCAGCAGCCGGACTAGCGCCATAGGCGGGGAGCTGTTTTTT.

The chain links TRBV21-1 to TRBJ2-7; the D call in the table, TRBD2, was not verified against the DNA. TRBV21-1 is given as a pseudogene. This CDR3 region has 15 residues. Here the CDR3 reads CASSKEPRKEYEQYF. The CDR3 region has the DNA TGTGCCAGCAGCAAAGAACCTCGAAAAGAGTACGAGCAGTACTTC.

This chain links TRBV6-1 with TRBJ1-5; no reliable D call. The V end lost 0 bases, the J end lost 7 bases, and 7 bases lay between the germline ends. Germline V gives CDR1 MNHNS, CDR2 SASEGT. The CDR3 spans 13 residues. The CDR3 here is CASSEAYRQPQHF. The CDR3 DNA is TGTGCCAGCAGTGAAGCCTACAGACAGCCCCAGCATTTT.

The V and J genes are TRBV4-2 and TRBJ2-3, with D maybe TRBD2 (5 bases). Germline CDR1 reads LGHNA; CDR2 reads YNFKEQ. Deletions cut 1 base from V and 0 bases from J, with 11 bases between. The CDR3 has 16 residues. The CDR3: CASSQGAGGSTDTQYF. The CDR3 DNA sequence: TGTGCCAGCAGCCAAGGGGCGGGCGGCAGCACAGATACGCAGTATTTT.

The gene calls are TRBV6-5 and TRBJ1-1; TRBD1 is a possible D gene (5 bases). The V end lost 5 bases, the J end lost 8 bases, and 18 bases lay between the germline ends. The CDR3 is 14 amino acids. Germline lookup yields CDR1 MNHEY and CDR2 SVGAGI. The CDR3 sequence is CASSPQGPWTEAFF. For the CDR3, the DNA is TGTGCCAGCAGTCCTCAGGGTCCTTGGACCGAAGCTTTCTTT.

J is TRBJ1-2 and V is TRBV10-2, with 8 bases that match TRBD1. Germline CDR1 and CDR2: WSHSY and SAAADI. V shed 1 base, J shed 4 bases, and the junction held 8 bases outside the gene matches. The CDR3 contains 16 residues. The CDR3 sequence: CASSEFLDRAPYGYTF. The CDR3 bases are TGCGCCAGCAGTGAGTTCTTGGACAGGGCGCCCTATGGCTACACCTTC.

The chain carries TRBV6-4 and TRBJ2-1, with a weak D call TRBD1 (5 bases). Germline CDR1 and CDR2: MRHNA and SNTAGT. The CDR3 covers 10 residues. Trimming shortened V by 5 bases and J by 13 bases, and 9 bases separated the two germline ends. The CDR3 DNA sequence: TGTGCCAGCAGTCTCAGGGCCCAGTTCTTC. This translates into CASSLRAQFF.

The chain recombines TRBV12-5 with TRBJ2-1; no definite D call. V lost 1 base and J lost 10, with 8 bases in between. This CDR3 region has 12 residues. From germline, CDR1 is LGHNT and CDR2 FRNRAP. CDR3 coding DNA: TGTGCTAGTGGTTTGGATGCGCACGAGCAGTTCTTC. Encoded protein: CASGLDAHEQFF.

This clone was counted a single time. CDR3: CASSQGLGAGSQFF. DNA for the CDR3: TGCGCCAGCAGCCAAGGTTTGGGGGCCGGATCGCAGTTCTTC. The V gene is TRBV4-3, the J gene TRBJ2-1; a possible D gene is TRBD1 (6 bases). Germline V CDR1 and CDR2: LGHNA, YSLEER. V was shortened by 1 base and J by 12 bases, with 16 bases between the two germline ends. The CDR3 extends over 14 amino acids.

The CDR3 is CASRPGTGVGYTF. In DNA form, the CDR3 reads TGTGCCAGCAGACCGGGAACAGGGGTTGGCTACACCTTC. The chain couples TRBV5-6 to TRBJ1-2, with 7 nucleotides matching TRBD1. The CDR3 spans 13 residues. Per the germline V gene, CDR1 is SGHDT and CDR2 is YYEEEE. Germline trimming cut 5 bases from V and 7 bases from J; bases unmatched to any gene: 8.

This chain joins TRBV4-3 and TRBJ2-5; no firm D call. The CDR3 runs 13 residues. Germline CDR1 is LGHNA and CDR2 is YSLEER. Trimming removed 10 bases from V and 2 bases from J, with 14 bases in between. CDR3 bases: TGCGCCAACGAGTTGCTATTTCAAGAGACCCAGTACTTC. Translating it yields CANELLFQETQYF.

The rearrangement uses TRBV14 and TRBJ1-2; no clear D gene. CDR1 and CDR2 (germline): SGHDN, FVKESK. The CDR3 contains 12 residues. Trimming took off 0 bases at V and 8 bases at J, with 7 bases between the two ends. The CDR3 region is CASSQDMAGYTF. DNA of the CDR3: TGTGCCAGCAGCCAAGATATGGCCGGCTACACCTTC.

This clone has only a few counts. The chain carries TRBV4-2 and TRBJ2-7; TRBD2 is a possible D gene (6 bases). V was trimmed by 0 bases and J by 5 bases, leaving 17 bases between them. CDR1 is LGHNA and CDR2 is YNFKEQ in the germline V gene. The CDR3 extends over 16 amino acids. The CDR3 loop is CASSQDRGTVSDEQYF. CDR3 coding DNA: TGTGCCAGCAGCCAAGATCGCGGGACCGTTTCTGACGAGCAGTACTTC.

The CDR3 here is CASSYGTGINQPQHF. The CDR3 coding sequence is TGTGCCAGCAGCTATGGGACAGGGATCAATCAGCCCCAGCATTTT. The rearrangement links TRBV28 to TRBJ1-5; TRBD1 aligns across 9 bases. CDR3 length: 15 amino acids. The germline V gene encodes CDR1 MDHEN and CDR2 SYDVKM. Unmatched junction bases numbered 6, after V lost 6 bases and J lost 3 bases.

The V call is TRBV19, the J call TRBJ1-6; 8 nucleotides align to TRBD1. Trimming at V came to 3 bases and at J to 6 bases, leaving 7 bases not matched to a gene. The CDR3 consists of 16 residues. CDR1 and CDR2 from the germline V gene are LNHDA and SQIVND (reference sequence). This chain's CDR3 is CASSMWATGANSPLHF. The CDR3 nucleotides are TGTGCCAGTAGTATGTGGGCGACAGGGGCTAATTCACCCCTCCACTTT.

The CDR3 coding sequence is TGTGCCAGCAGCCTAAGACAGGGCAGGACTGAAGCTTTCTTT. Its translation: CASSLRQGRTEAFF. The chain recombines TRBV16 with TRBJ1-1, with 7 bases that match TRBD1. This CDR3 contains 14 residues. Germline V gene data show CDR1 as KGHSY and CDR2 as FQNENV. The V and J ends lost 4 bases and 5 bases, in that order; junction bases with no gene match: 7.

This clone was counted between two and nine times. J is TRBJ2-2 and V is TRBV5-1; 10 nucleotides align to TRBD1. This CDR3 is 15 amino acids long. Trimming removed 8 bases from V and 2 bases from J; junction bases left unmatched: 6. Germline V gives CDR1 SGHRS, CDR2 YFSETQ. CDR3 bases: TGCGCCAGTTCCCCGACAGGGGGCAACACCGGGGAGCTGTTTTTT. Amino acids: CASSPTGGNTGELFF.

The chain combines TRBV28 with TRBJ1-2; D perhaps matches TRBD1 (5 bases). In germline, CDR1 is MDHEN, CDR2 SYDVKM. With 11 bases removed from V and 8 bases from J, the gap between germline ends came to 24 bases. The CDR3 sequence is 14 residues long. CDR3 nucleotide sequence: TGTGCCTGGAGGAGCGTGATGGGGACTAAGGGCTACACCTTC. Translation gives CAWRSVMGTKGYTF.

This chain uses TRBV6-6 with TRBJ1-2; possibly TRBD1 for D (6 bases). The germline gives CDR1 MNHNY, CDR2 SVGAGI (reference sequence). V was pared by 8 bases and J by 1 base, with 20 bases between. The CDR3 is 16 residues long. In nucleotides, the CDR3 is TGTGCCAGCGAAGCCGGCGTCGGGACACTTAACTATGGCTACACCTTC. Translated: CASEAGVGTLNYGYTF.

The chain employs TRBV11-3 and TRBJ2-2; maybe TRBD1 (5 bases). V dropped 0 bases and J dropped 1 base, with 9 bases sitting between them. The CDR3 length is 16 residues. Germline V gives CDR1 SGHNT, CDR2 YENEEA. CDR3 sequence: CASSLDRTGNTGELFF. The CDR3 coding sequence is TGTGCCAGCAGCTTAGATCGTACAGGGAACACCGGGGAGCTGTTTTTT.

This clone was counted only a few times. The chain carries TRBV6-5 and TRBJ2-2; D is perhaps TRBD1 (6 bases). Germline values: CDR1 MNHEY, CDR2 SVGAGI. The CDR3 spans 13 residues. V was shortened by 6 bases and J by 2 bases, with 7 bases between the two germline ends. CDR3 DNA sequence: TGTGCCAGCAGACAGGGAAACACCGGGGAGCTGTTTTTT. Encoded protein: CASRQGNTGELFF.

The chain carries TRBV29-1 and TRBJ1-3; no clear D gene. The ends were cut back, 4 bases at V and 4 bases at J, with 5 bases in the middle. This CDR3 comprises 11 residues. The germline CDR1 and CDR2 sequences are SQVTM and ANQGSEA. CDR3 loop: CSVVHGNTIYF. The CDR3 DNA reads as TGCAGCGTTGTACACGGAAACACCATATATTTT.

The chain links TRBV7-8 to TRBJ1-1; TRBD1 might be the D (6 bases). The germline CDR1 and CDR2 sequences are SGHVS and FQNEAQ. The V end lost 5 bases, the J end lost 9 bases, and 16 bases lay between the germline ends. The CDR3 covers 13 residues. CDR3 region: CASSIQGRGKAFF. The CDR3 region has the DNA TGTGCCAGCAGCATACAGGGTAGAGGGAAAGCTTTCTTT.